One sample yielded the 19 T cell receptor beta chains listed below, sequenced in a study of OX40 agonist ivuxolimab in advanced cancers. Sequencing used immunoSEQ multiplex PCR; TCRdb keeps in-frame clones, though not all of them. The sample yields 30,000 to 45,000 clones, about 90% seen once. This sample comprised CD4+ or CD8+ T cells sorted from blood, obtained in a trial of the OX40 agonist ivuxolimab. These receptors came from an adult with an advanced solid tumor such as melanoma, head and neck, liver or kidney cancer.

The chain employs TRBV7-3 and TRBJ2-3, with 9 positions matching TRBD2. Germline trimming cut 2 bases from V and 4 bases from J; bases unmatched to any gene: 7. This CDR3 is 16 amino acids long. CDR1 SGHTA and CDR2 FQGTGA come from the germline V gene. The CDR3 here is CASSLFGSGGPDTQYF. CDR3 DNA: TGTGCCAGCAGCTTATTCGGTAGCGGGGGTCCAGATACGCAGTATTTT.

The chain uses TRBV4-1 and TRBJ2-7; 9 positions match TRBD1. The germline V gene encodes CDR1 MGHRA and CDR2 YSYEKL. This CDR3 region has 15 residues. Trimming took 4 bases from V and 5 from J; bases not matched to a gene: 9. The CDR3 region has the DNA TGCGCCAGCAGCCCTGAACAGGGGGCGAAACACGAGCAGTACTTC. Residues: CASSPEQGAKHEQYF.

This chain uses TRBV2 with TRBJ1-2; D possibly corresponds to TRBD1 (6 bases). Germline V lookup: CDR1 SNHLY, CDR2 FYNNEI. This CDR3 is built from 13 residues. The V end was cut by 4 bases, the J end by 4 bases, with 10 bases between. The DNA of the CDR3 is TGTGCCAGCAGTGTTCCAGGGGTCTATGGCTACACCTTC. Encoded protein: CASSVPGVYGYTF.

This clone has just a few counts. The chain links TRBV11-2 to TRBJ2-5; tentatively, D is TRBD1 or TRBD2 (5 bases each). The CDR3 sequence is 14 residues long. Germline V gives CDR1 SGHAT, CDR2 FQNNGV. Trimming left V 7 bases short and J 5 bases short, with 17 bases between. DNA for the CDR3: TGTGCCAGCACCCCCACCGGGACGAGGGAGACCCAGTACTTC. Its protein product is CASTPTGTRETQYF.

This chain uses TRBV29-1 with TRBJ1-1; D is undetermined. The CDR3 spans 12 residues. Germline V gene data show CDR1 as SQVTM and CDR2 as ANQGSEA. The V gene lost 6 bases and the J gene lost 1 base, with 9 bases spanning the gap. This chain's CDR3 is CSVHPRNTEAFF. CDR3 in DNA: TGCAGCGTCCACCCCCGGAACACTGAAGCTTTCTTT.

The gene calls are TRBV6-1 and TRBJ2-7, with D perhaps given as TRBD1 or TRBD2 (6 bases each). Germline CDR1 reads MNHNS; CDR2 reads SASEGT. The V and J ends lost 0 bases and 7 bases respectively, with 22 bases between them. The CDR3 spans 17 residues. The CDR3 DNA reads TGTGCCAGCAGTGAAGCTAAATTTTGGGGGGCCGACGGGGAGCAGTACTTC. This gives the protein CASSEAKFWGADGEQYF.

The V gene is TRBV14, the J gene TRBJ1-2, with D hard to call. The CDR3 has 14 amino acids. Germline V CDR1 and CDR2: SGHDN, FVKESK. The V end lost 1 base, the J end lost 4 bases, and 10 bases lay between the germline ends. CDR3 loop: CASSQGGAVYGYTF. CDR3 coding DNA: TGTGCCAGCAGCCAAGGTGGAGCAGTCTATGGCTACACCTTC.

The sample holds one count of this clone. One end of the junction varies from germline; a read error may be responsible. V and J are TRBV7-9 and TRBJ2-6, with D possibly being TRBD1 or TRBD2 (5 bases each). Germline V CDR1 and CDR2: SEHNR, FQNEAQ (reference sequence). This CDR3 has 18 residues. The CDR3 DNA sequence: TGTGCCAGCACCTTACGGGGCATCTTCTTCTCTGGGGCCAACGTCCTGACTTTC. Its protein product is CASTLRGIFFSGANVLTF.

This clone was detected only once. V and J are TRBV30 and TRBJ1-1; unclear D gene. V gave up 0 bases and J gave up 0 bases, with 11 bases separating them. In germline, CDR1 is GTSNPN, CDR2 SVGIG (reference sequence). The length of the CDR3 is 15 residues. The CDR3 DNA reads as TGTGCCTGGAGTGTATGGGCCGGTATGAACACTGAAGCTTTCTTT. Protein sequence: CAWSVWAGMNTEAFF.

The chain carries TRBV19 and TRBJ1-5, with TRBD1 matching over 10 bases. V shed 5 bases, J shed 5 bases, and the junction held 9 bases outside the gene matches. Germline V gene sequence: CDR1 LNHDA, CDR2 SQIVND (reference sequence). This CDR3 is 16 amino acids long. The CDR3 nucleotides are TGTGCCAGTAGTGACCCGGGACAGGGGAAGGATCAGCCCCAGCATTTT. This codes for CASSDPGQGKDQPQHF.

This clone appeared once. The rearrangement links TRBV19 to TRBJ1-4, with D tentatively TRBD1 (5 bases). The CDR3 has 16 residues. CDR1 is LNHDA, CDR2 SQIVND, per germline (reference sequence). Trimming left V 5 bases short and J 0 bases short, with 13 bases between. CDR3 sequence: CASSFQGSATNEKLFF. CDR3 nucleotides: TGTGCCAGTAGTTTCCAGGGCTCGGCAACTAATGAAAAACTGTTTTTT.

This clone was counted only a few times. This chain connects TRBV7-9 to TRBJ2-7; D is ambiguous. Trimming removed 7 bases at V and 3 bases at J, with 19 bases between. The CDR3 spans 15 residues. The germline CDR1 and CDR2 sequences are SEHNR and FQNEAQ (reference sequence). This CDR3 is CASKASALPGYEQYF. The CDR3 coding sequence is TGTGCCAGCAAAGCCAGTGCTCTTCCTGGCTACGAGCAGTACTTC.

The gene calls are TRBV19 and TRBJ2-2; D is perhaps TRBD1 (5 bases). Deletions cut 8 bases from V and 4 bases from J, with 17 bases between. CDR1 is LNHDA, CDR2 SQIVND, per germline (reference sequence). The CDR3 is 15 residues long. This CDR3 is CASSSPGQGTGELFF. The CDR3, as DNA: TGTGCCAGTTCCTCCCCGGGTCAGGGCACCGGGGAGCTGTTTTTT.

As regards this clone: Compared with germline, one end of the junction differs, possibly owing to a read error. The chain uses TRBV6-1 and TRBJ2-5; no clear D gene. This CDR3 region has 12 residues. CDR1 is MNHNS, CDR2 SASEGT, per germline. As DNA, the CDR3 is TGTGCCAGCAGTGAATATAGGTTTGTTCCAGACTTC. This sequence encodes CASSEYRFVPDF.

This rearrangement joins TRBV29-1 to TRBJ1-1; the D gene is possibly TRBD1 (6 bases). The CDR3 length is 13 residues. Germline CDR1 reads SQVTM; CDR2 reads ANQGSEA. Trimming left V 0 bases short and J 3 bases short, with 8 bases between. The CDR3 loop reads CSVEDRTDTEAFF. The CDR3 DNA follows: TGCAGCGTTGAAGATCGGACAGACACTGAAGCTTTCTTT.

The DNA for the CDR3 is TGTGCCAGCAGCAAACCCGGGACAGGGGGCGAGACTTCACCCCTCCACTTT. Protein sequence: CASSKPGTGGETSPLHF. The gene calls are TRBV5-4 and TRBJ1-6, with 12 bases fitting TRBD1. Germline CDR1 reads SGHNT; CDR2 reads YYREEE (reference sequence). Unmatched junction bases numbered 11, after V lost 4 bases and J lost 9 bases. The CDR3 extends over 17 amino acids.

The chain combines TRBV4-1 with TRBJ1-5; D remains ambiguous. The CDR3 spans 15 residues. V gave up 0 bases and J gave up 3 bases, with 9 bases separating them. Germline values: CDR1 MGHRA, CDR2 YSYEKL. The CDR3 spells CASSQDGGINQPQHF. CDR3 bases: TGCGCCAGCAGCCAAGACGGAGGGATCAATCAGCCCCAGCATTTT.

V usage is TRBV6-1 and J usage is TRBJ1-3, with 8 nucleotides matching TRBD1. CDR1 and CDR2 (germline): MNHNS, SASEGT. V lost 3 bases and J lost 7; bases outside the gene matches: 5. CDR3 size: 14 residues. CDR3 DNA sequence: TGTGCCAGCAGTGACGGACAGGGCTTGAACACCATATATTTT. It translates to CASSDGQGLNTIYF.

The rearrangement joins TRBV5-1 to TRBJ1-4; no definite D call. Trimming took off 1 base at V and 6 bases at J, with 7 bases between the two ends. CDR3 length: 13 residues. The germline gives CDR1 SGHRS, CDR2 YFSETQ. CDR3 loop: CASSLSWDEKLFF. In DNA form, the CDR3 reads TGCGCCAGCAGCTTGTCTTGGGATGAAAAACTGTTTTTT.